Each of the 23 T cell receptor beta chains below was sequenced from the same sample in a study of HIV-infected patients and healthy controls (dated by TCRdb to 2013 to 2016). The library was generated by 5' RACE. Sequencing instrument: Illumina MiSeq. TCRdb reworked the public reads: Q25 trimming with fastp, MiXCR clone assembly, productive beta chains retained. Identical CDR3 proteins give one entry, which carries the most common genes and DNA. The sample profile shows about 18,000 distinct CDR3 sequences; approximately 19% of them were found once. Jointly, the top ten make up approximately 35% of the sample. Sample: CD8+ T cells from blood. Every receptor here comes from a human donor in good health.

This clonotype has more than one count but fewer than ten. The rearrangement joins TRBV15 to TRBJ2-5, with D possibly TRBD1 on 6 matching bases. Germline V CDR1 and CDR2: LNHNV, YYDKDF (reference sequence). The CDR3 contains 16 residues. Trimming removed 0 bases at V and 5 bases at J, with 16 bases between. The CDR3 region is CATSRDSYRVGETQYF. The CDR3 nucleotides read TGTGCCACCAGCAGAGATAGTTACAGGGTGGGGGAGACCCAGTACTTC.

This rearrangement joins TRBV4-1 to TRBJ2-1, with TRBD2 matching over 7 bases. This CDR3 is built from 14 residues. Germline CDR1 is MGHRA and CDR2 is YSYEKL. J gave up 8 bases and V 5 bases, and 9 bases lay outside the gene matches. The chain's CDR3 is CASSVRLAEHEQFF. CDR3 DNA sequence: TGCGCCAGCAGCGTCCGACTAGCAGAACATGAGCAGTTCTTC.

This clonotype was found many times. The V call is TRBV6-5, the J call TRBJ2-6; D is ambiguous. The germline V and J ends were trimmed by 0 bases and 0 bases, with 9 bases remaining between them. The germline CDR1 and CDR2 sequences are MNHEY and SVGAGI. This CDR3 region has 17 residues. In nucleotides, the CDR3 is TGTGCCAGCAGTTACTCCTGGAGTAGCTCTGGGGCCAACGTCCTGACTTTC. Its translation: CASSYSWSSSGANVLTF.

The V and J genes are TRBV7-9 and TRBJ2-7; 8 nucleotides align to TRBD1. V lost 5 bases to trimming and J lost 6 bases; unmatched junction nucleotides: 12. This CDR3 is 15 amino acids long. Germline-derived CDR1 and CDR2 are SEHNR and FQNEAQ (reference sequence). This CDR3 is CASSPQGTGISEQYF. CDR3 bases: TGTGCCAGCAGCCCTCAAGGGACAGGCATTTCCGAGCAGTACTTC. The full variable domain, completed using reference TRBV7-9 and TRBJ2-7, is DTGVSQNPRHKITKRGQNVTFRCDPISEHNRLYWYRQTLGQGPEFLTYFQNEAQLEKSRLLSDRFSAERPKGSFSTLEIQRTEQGDSAMYLCASSPQGTGISEQYFGPGTRLTVT.

This rearrangement joins TRBV27 to TRBJ2-3; 9 bases fit TRBD2. V gave up 2 bases and J gave up 4 bases; unmatched junction bases: 4. Per the germline V gene, CDR1 is MNHEY and CDR2 is SMNVEV (reference sequence). The CDR3 is 15 residues long. CDR3 DNA sequence: TGTGCCAGCAGTTTACTCGCGGGAGGGCCAGATACGCAGTATTTT. Translated, it gives CASSLLAGGPDTQYF.

This clonotype has a handful of counts. The rearrangement joins TRBV10-3 to TRBJ2-1, with D perhaps TRBD2 (6 bases). V gave up 1 base and J gave up 5 bases, with 12 bases separating them. Germline V lookup: CDR1 ENHRY, CDR2 SYGVKD. The CDR3 covers 15 residues. CDR3 sequence reads: CAISEWGGANNEQFF. CDR3 DNA sequence: TGTGCCATCAGTGAGTGGGGCGGGGCAAACAATGAGCAGTTCTTC.

This clonotype showed up just a few times. The V and J genes are TRBV4-3 and TRBJ2-2; no clear D gene. The CDR3 consists of 13 residues. Per germline, CDR1 LGHNA and CDR2 YSLEER. Trimming stripped 4 bases from V and 6 bases from J, with 9 bases between. DNA for the CDR3: TGCGCCAGCAGCCCAAGTGGGTCCGGGGAGCTGTTTTTT. It yields the protein CASSPSGSGELFF.

The chain is built from TRBV4-3 and TRBJ1-1, with no clear D. V was cut by 0 bases and J by 0 bases, with 11 bases left in between. The CDR3 consists of 16 residues. Germline values: CDR1 LGHNA, CDR2 YSLEER. CDR3 DNA sequence: TGCGCCAGCAGCCAAGATCCGGGAGGCATGAACACTGAAGCTTTCTTT. It specifies CASSQDPGGMNTEAFF.

Points on this clonotype: The junction does not match germline at one end; this may be a read error. The chain uses TRBV12-3 or TRBV12-4 and TRBJ1-5, with D hard to call. The CDR3 sequence is 14 residues long. CDR3 sequence: CASCLSLFNQPQHF. In DNA, the CDR3 is TGTGCCAGCTGTTTATCGCTTTTCAATCAGCCCCAGCATTTT.

The chain joins TRBV29-1 to TRBJ2-1; 12 bases match TRBD1. The CDR3 contains 13 residues. The J segment lost 8 bases and the V segment lost 6 bases, leaving 5 bases of the junction unmatched. The germline CDR1 and CDR2 sequences are SQVTM and ANQGSEA. The CDR3 loop reads CSVAGTGGDEQFF. Here the CDR3 DNA reads TGCAGCGTGGCCGGGACAGGGGGCGATGAGCAGTTCTTC.

This clonotype was counted many times. The rearrangement links TRBV7-9 to TRBJ2-7; D perhaps matches TRBD2 (5 bases). The CDR3 is 15 residues long. The ends were cut back, 5 bases at V and 0 bases at J, with 14 bases in the middle. CDR1 and CDR2 from the germline V gene are SEHNR and FQNEAQ (reference sequence). The CDR3 DNA follows: TGTGCCAGCAGCGGAGCCCCGGGGAGCTCCTACGAGCAGTACTTC. Translation gives CASSGAPGSSYEQYF.

This rearrangement joins TRBV12-2 to TRBJ2-2; TRBD1 is taken as the D call from the table, unchecked against the DNA. TRBV12-2 is termed a pseudogene. CDR3 size: 21 residues. This chain's CDR3 is CASRLRSTGTVPTVNTGELFF. Written as DNA, the CDR3 is TGTGCAAGTCGCTTAAGATCCACCGGGACGGTACCTACGGTAAACACCGGGGAGCTGTTTTTT.

This chain links TRBV19 with TRBJ2-1; tentative D call: TRBD2 (6 bases). The germline V and J ends were trimmed by 3 bases and 5 bases, with 14 bases remaining between them. CDR1 and CDR2 from the germline V gene are LNHDA and SQIVND (reference sequence). This CDR3 comprises 15 residues. CDR3 sequence: CASSISSGDHNEQFF. CDR3 coding DNA: TGTGCCAGTAGTATTAGCTCGGGGGACCACAATGAGCAGTTCTTC.

This clonotype showed up many times. Here the CDR3 reads CASSRQYTEAFF. Written as DNA, the CDR3 is TGTGCCAGCAGCCGACAGTACACTGAAGCTTTCTTT. The chain uses TRBV7-9 and TRBJ1-1; TRBD1 is a possible D gene (5 bases). Germline loops: CDR1 SEHNR, CDR2 FQNEAQ (reference sequence). Deletions cut 5 bases from V and 3 bases from J, with 7 bases between. This CDR3 has 12 amino acids.

A note on this clonotype: A much larger clone lies a single base off, so this may be a read error. V gene TRBV14 combines with J gene TRBJ1-2; D unclear. The length of the CDR3 is 13 residues. Germline lookup yields CDR1 SGHDN and CDR2 FVKESK. Trimming pared 3 bases from V and 6 bases from J, leaving 11 bases between. The CDR3 spells CASSHVTYHGYTF. CDR3 nucleotides: TGTGCCAGCAGCCACGTGACATACCATGGCTACACCTTC.

V usage is TRBV19 and J usage is TRBJ2-7, with 9 nucleotides matching TRBD2. The CDR3 consists of 15 residues. The ends lost 1 base at V and 4 bases at J; junction bases unmatched: 5. CDR1 is LNHDA and CDR2 is SQIVND in the germline V gene (reference sequence). The CDR3 DNA sequence: TGTGCCAGTAGTATAGTTAGCGGGAGCATGTACGAGCAGTACTTC. The encoded protein is CASSIVSGSMYEQYF. Complete variable domain (other parts from reference TRBV19 and TRBJ2-7): DGGITQSPKYLFRKEGQNVTLSCEQNLNHDAMYWYRQDPGQGLRLIYYSQIVNDFQKGDIAEGYSVSREKKESFPLTVTSAQKNPTAFYLCASSIVSGSMYEQYFGPGTRLTVT.

This clonotype was found a few times. This chain joins TRBV19 and TRBJ1-1; possible D gene TRBD1, 6 bases. Trimming removed 6 bases from V and 4 bases from J, with 27 bases in between. CDR3 size: 18 residues. Germline loops: CDR1 LNHDA, CDR2 SQIVND (reference sequence). CDR3 protein: CASSGRGRETLWGTEAFF. The DNA of the CDR3 is TGTGCCAGTAGCGGACGGGGGCGCGAAACCCTTTGGGGCACTGAAGCTTTCTTT.

The chain uses TRBV6-4 and TRBJ1-6; maybe TRBD1 (5 bases). Germline V lookup: CDR1 MRHNA, CDR2 SNTAGT. The CDR3 has 15 residues. Trimming took off 2 bases at V and 7 bases at J, with 12 bases between the two ends. The CDR3 protein is CASSDVAGGNSPLHF. DNA for the CDR3: TGTGCCAGCAGTGACGTCGCCGGGGGGAATTCACCCCTCCACTTT.

This clonotype showed up just a few times. The chain recombines TRBV7-8 with TRBJ1-4, with unresolved D. Germline loops: CDR1 SGHVS, CDR2 FQNEAQ. Trimming took off 4 bases at V and 4 bases at J, with 13 bases between the two ends. This CDR3 spans 15 amino acids. In DNA form, the CDR3 reads TGTGCCAGCAGCTGGAGGACCACAAGTAATGAAAAACTGTTTTTT. This encodes CASSWRTTSNEKLFF.

This clonotype occurred a few times. This chain joins TRBV7-2 and TRBJ2-1, with 8 nucleotides matching TRBD2. This CDR3 comprises 16 residues. Germline CDR1 and CDR2: SGHTA and FQGNSA. The V and J ends lost 1 base and 6 bases, in that order; junction bases with no gene match: 8. Written as DNA, the CDR3 is TGTACCAGCAGCTTAGGGAGCGGGAGCGTTCTCAATGAGCAGTTCTTC. Protein product: CTSSLGSGSVLNEQFF.

This clonotype was seen only a few times. V and J are TRBV5-1 and TRBJ1-2, with 7 bases aligning to TRBD1. V was clipped by 5 bases and J by 7 bases; unmatched bases: 8. Germline CDR1 reads SGHRS; CDR2 reads YFSETQ. This CDR3 has 13 residues. CDR3 protein: CASRGGGQRGYTF. The CDR3 DNA sequence: TGCGCCAGCAGAGGGGGGGGACAGCGTGGCTACACCTTC. Together with reference TRBV5-1 and TRBJ1-2, the CDR3 gives the full variable domain: KAGVTQTPRYLIKTRGQQVTLSCSPISGHRSVSWYQQTPGQGLQFLFEYFSETQRNKGNFPGRFSGRQFSNSRSEMNVSTLELGDSALYLCASRGGGQRGYTFGSGTRLTVV.

This clonotype was picked up a small number of times. The chain is built from TRBV6-5 and TRBJ2-5; D ambiguous. This CDR3 has 16 amino acids. CDR1 is MNHEY, CDR2 SVGAGI, per germline. Deletions cut 0 bases from V and 4 bases from J, with 15 bases between. The DNA for the CDR3 is TGTGCCAGCAGTTACTCGAGCAATGCGTGGAGAGAGACCCAGTACTTC. Its translation is CASSYSSNAWRETQYF.

Notes on this clonotype: A clone one base away is much larger, so this may be a read error. The rearrangement uses TRBV9 and TRBJ2-3; D might be TRBD1 or TRBD2, each matching 6 bases. The CDR3 is made up of 15 amino acids. Germline CDR1 is SGDLS and CDR2 is YYNGEE. In DNA form, the CDR3 reads TGTGGCAGCAGCGTAGGGGGGTCGTTGACAGATACGCAGTATTTT. Translating gives CGSSVGGSLTDTQYF. The full variable domain, in which reference TRBV9 and TRBJ2-3 provide the parts outside the CDR3, is DSGVTQTPKHLITATGQRVTLRCSPRSGDLSVYWYQQSLDQGLQFLIQYYNGEERAKGNILERFSAQQFPDLHSELNLSSLELGDSALYFCGSSVGGSLTDTQYFGPGTRLTVL.